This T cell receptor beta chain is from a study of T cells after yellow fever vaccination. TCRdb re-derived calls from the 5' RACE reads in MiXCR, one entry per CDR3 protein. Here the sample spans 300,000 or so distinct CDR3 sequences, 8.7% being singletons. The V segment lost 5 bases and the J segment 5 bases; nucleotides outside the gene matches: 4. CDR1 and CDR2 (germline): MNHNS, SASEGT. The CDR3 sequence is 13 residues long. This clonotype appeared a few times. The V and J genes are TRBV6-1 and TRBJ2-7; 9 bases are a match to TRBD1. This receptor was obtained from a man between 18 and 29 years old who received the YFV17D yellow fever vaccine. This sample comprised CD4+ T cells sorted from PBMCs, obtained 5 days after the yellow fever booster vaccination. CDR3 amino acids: CASSPDRGDEQYV. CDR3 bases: TGTGCCAGCAGTCCGGACAGGGGCGACGAGCAGTACGTC.